This T cell receptor (beta chain) is from a study of Ad26.COV2.S vaccination and SARS-CoV-2 variants. Described treatment: over 15 received Ad26.COV2.S at low or high dose, single or two shots; roughly five received placebo; per-sample allocation not given. Repertoires come from day 63 after the first vaccine or placebo injection. The data were produced by immunoSEQ multiplex PCR, yet TCRdb's version contains in-frame clones alone and is incomplete. The table shows about 420,000 clones, with over 75% occurring only once. Looked up from germline, CDR1 is PRHDT and CDR2 is FYEKMQ (reference sequence). Trimming removed 5 bases from V and 6 bases from J, with 13 bases in between. CDR3 length: 14 amino acids.

The starting material was peripheral blood, obtained in a trial of Ad26.COV2.S vaccine versus placebo. The chain joins TRBV13 to TRBJ1-4, with no clear D. This TCR was sampled from a person between 18 and 59 years old who received the Ad26.COV2.S COVID-19 vaccine or a placebo. As DNA, the CDR3 is TGTGCCAGCAGCCGATGGAGGGTGGATGAAAAACTGTTTTTT. Protein: CASSRWRVDEKLFF.